Described below is a single T cell receptor beta chain sequence and its context. Trimming left V 3 bases short and J 6 bases short, with 14 bases between. Germline CDR1 reads SNHLY; CDR2 reads FYNNEI. This CDR3 comprises 14 residues. These data originate in a study of shared clonotypes between healthy human individuals. Using immunoSEQ multiplex PCR, the repertoire was profiled, and TCRdb retains in-frame clones only, with some absent. The profile covers approximately 2.4 million clones, with roughly 95% appearing a single time and around 0.13% taken by the ten largest. Those who donated, Caucasian adults without exception, all lived in Nashville, Tennessee.

The specimen was naive CD4+ T cells sorted from blood. Subset meaning: CD45RA+ positively selected. This sequence was found in a man younger than 35 in good health. The rearrangement links TRBV2 to TRBJ1-1, with D perhaps matching TRBD1 (6 bases). CDR3 sequence reads: CASSDQGGRAEAFF. For the CDR3, the DNA is TGTGCCAGCAGTGACCAAGGGGGACGCGCTGAAGCTTTCTTT.